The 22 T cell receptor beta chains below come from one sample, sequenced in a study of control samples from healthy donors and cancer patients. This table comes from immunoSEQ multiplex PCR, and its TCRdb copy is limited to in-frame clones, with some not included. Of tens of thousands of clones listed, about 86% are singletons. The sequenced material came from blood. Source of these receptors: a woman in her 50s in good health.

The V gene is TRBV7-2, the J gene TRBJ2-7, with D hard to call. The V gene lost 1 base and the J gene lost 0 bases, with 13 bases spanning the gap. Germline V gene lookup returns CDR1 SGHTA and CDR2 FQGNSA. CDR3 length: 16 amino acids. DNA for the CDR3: TGTGCCAGCAGCTTAGATTCCACCCGCGGCTCCTACGAGCAGTACTTC. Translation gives CASSLDSTRGSYEQYF.

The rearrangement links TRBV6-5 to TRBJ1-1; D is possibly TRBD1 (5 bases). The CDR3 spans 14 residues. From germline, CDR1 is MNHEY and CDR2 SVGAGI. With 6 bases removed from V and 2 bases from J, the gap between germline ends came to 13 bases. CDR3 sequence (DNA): TGTGCCAGCAGCCTACGGACACATAACACTGAAGCTTTCTTT. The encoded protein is CASSLRTHNTEAFF.

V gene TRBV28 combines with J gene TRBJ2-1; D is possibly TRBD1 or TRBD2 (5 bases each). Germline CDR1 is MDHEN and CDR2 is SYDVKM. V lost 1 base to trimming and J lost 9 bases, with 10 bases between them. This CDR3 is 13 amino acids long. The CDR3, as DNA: TGTGCCAGCAGTTTATCTTTGGGGGTTGAGCAGTTCTTC. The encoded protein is CASSLSLGVEQFF.

The CDR3 nucleotides are TGTGCCAGCAGACGACAGGGGGGGACTAATGAAAAACTGTTTTTT. It is translated as CASRRQGGTNEKLFF. This chain links TRBV2 with TRBJ1-4; 9 nucleotides line up with TRBD1. V gave up 6 bases and J gave up 2 bases; unmatched junction bases: 4. There are 15 residues in the CDR3. The V gene's germline CDR1 is SNHLY and CDR2 FYNNEI.

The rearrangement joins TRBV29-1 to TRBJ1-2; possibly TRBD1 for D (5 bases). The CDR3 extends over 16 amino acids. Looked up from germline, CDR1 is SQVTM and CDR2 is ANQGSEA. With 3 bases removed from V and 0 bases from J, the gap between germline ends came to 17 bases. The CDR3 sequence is CSVEGGRDQPNYGYTF. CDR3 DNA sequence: TGCAGCGTTGAGGGGGGGAGAGACCAACCTAACTATGGCTACACCTTC.

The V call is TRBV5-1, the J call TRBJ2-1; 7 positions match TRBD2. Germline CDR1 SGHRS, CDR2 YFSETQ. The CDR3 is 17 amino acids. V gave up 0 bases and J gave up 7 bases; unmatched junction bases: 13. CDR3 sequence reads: CASSLAGGGSLFNEQFF. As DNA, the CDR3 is TGCGCCAGCAGCTTGGCCGGCGGCGGGAGTTTATTTAATGAGCAGTTCTTC.

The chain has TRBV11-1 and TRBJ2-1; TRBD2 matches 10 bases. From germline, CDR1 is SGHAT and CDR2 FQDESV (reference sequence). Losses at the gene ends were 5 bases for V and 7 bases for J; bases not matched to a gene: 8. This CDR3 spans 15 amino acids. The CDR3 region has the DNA TGTGCCAGCAGCCGGGCCAGCGGGGGGGCGAATGAGCAGTTCTTC. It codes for CASSRASGGANEQFF.

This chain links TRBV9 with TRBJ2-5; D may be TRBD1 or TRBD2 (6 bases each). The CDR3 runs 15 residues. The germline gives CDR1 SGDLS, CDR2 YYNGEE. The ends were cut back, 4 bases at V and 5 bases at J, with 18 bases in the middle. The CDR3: CASSPGGTGGETQYF. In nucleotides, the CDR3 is TGTGCCAGCAGCCCTGGTGGGACCGGGGGCGAGACCCAGTACTTC.

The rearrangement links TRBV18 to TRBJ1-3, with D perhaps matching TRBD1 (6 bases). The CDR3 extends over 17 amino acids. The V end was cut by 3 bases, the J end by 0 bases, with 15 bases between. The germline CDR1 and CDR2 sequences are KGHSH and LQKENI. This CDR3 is CASSPDRTEISGNTIYF. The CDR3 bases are TGTGCCAGCTCACCGGACAGAACGGAGATCTCTGGAAACACCATATATTTT.

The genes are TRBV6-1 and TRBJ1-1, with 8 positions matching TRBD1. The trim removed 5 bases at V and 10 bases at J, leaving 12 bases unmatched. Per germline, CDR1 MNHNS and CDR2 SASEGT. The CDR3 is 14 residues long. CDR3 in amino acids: CASSSHLTGEVAFF. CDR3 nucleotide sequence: TGTGCCAGCAGTTCCCATTTGACAGGGGAAGTAGCTTTCTTT.

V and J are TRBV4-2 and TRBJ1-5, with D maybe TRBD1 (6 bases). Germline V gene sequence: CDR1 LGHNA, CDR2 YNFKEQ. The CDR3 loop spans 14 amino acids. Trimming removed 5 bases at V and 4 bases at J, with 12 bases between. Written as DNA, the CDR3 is TGTGCCAGCAGCAACGGACAGCGTAATCAGCCCCAGCATTTT. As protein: CASSNGQRNQPQHF.

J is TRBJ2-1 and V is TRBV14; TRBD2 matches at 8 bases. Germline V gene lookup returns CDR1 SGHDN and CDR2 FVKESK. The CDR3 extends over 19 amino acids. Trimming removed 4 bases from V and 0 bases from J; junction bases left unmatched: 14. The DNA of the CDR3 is TGTGCCAGCAGCCGAATGCCGGGACTAGTTTTAAGCTCCTACAATGAGCAGTTCTTC. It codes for CASSRMPGLVLSSYNEQFF.

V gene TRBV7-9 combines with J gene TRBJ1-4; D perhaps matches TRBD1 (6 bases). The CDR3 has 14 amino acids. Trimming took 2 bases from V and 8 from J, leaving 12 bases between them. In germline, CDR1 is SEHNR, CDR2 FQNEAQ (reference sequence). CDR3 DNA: TGTGCCAGCAGCTTACGGGGGGCAGGAGAAAAACTGTTTTTT. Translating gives CASSLRGAGEKLFF.

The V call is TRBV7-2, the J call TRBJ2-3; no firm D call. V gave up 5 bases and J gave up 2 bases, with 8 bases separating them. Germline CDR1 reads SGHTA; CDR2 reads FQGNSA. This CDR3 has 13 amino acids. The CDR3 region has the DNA TGTGCCAGCAGCCCATGGAACACAGATACGCAGTATTTT. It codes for CASSPWNTDTQYF.

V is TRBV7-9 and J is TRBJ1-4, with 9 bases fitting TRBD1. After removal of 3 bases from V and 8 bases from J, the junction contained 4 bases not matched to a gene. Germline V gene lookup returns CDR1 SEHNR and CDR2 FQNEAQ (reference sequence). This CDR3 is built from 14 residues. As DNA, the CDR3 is TGTGCCAGCAGCTTGACAGGGGGTGGGGAAAAACTGTTTTTT. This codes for CASSLTGGGEKLFF.

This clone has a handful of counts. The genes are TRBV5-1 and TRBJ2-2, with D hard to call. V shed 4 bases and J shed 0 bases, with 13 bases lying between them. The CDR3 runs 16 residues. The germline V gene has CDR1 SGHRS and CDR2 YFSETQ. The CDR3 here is CASSTETHANTGELFF. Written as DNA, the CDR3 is TGCGCCAGCAGCACGGAGACGCATGCGAACACCGGGGAGCTGTTTTTT.

The CDR3 protein is CASSLQLRETQYF. Written as DNA, the CDR3 is TGTGCCAGCAGCTTGCAACTTCGAGAGACCCAGTACTTC. The rearrangement uses TRBV5-6 and TRBJ2-5; D not certain. This CDR3 is 13 amino acids long. The V end was cut by 1 base, the J end by 4 bases, with 8 bases between. The germline gives CDR1 SGHDT, CDR2 YYEEEE.

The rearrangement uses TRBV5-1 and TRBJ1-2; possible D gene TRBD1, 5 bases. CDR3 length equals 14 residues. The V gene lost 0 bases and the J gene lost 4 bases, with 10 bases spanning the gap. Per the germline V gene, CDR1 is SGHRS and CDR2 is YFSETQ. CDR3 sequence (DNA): TGCGCCAGCAGCTTGGGAACAGGTAGCTATGGCTACACCTTC. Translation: CASSLGTGSYGYTF. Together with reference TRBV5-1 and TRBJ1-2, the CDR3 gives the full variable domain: KAGVTQTPRYLIKTRGQQVTLSCSPISGHRSVSWYQQTPGQGLQFLFEYFSETQRNKGNFPGRFSGRQFSNSRSEMNVSTLELGDSALYLCASSLGTGSYGYTFGSGTRLTVV.

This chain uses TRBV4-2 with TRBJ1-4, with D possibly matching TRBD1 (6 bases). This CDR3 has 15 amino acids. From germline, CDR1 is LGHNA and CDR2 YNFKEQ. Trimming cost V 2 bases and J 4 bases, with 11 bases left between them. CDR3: CASSQRGGDNEKLFF. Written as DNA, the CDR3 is TGTGCCAGCAGCCAACGAGGGGGGGATAATGAAAAACTGTTTTTT.

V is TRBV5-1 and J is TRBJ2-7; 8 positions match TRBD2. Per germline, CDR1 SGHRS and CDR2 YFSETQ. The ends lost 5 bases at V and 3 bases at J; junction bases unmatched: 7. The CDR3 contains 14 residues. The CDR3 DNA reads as TGCGCCAGCAGTACGGGACTAGGGGGCTACGAGCAGTACTTC. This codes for CASSTGLGGYEQYF.

This CDR3 reads CASSVGAAGGLADTQYF. As DNA, the CDR3 is TGTGCCAGCAGCGTAGGGGCAGCGGGGGGGCTCGCAGATACGCAGTATTTT. V gene TRBV9 combines with J gene TRBJ2-3; TRBD2 agrees at 10 bases. CDR3 size: 17 residues. V dropped 0 bases and J dropped 4; count of bases not matched to a gene: 8. Germline V gene data show CDR1 as SGDLS and CDR2 as YYNGEE.

The DNA for the CDR3 is TGTGCCAGCAGTGAAGCCTACCACATTAACACTGAAGCTTTCTTT. Amino acid sequence: CASSEAYHINTEAFF. The chain links TRBV6-1 to TRBJ1-1; D not resolved. V was pared by 0 bases and J by 2 bases, with 10 bases between. This CDR3 spans 15 amino acids. Germline CDR1 reads MNHNS; CDR2 reads SASEGT.